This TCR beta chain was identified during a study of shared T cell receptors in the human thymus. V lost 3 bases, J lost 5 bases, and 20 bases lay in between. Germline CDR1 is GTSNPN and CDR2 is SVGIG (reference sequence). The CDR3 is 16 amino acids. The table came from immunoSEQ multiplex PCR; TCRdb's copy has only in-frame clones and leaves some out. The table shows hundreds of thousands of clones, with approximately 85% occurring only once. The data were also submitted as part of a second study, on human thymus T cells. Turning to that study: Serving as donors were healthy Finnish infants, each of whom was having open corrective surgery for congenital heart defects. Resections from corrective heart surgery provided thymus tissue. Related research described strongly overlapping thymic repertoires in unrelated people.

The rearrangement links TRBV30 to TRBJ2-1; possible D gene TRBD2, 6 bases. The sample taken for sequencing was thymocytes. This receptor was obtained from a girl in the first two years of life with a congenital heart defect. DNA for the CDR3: TGTGCCTGGAGAATAAACCGGGACTCCCGAGACAATGAGCAGTTCTTC. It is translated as CAWRINRDSRDNEQFF.